This T cell receptor beta chain was obtained from a study of Ad26.COV2.S vaccination and SARS-CoV-2 variants. Study details: The study gave Ad26.COV2.S intramuscularly, once or twice 56 days apart. Whole-study results and caveats: Breadth, reportedly substantial, characterized the spike-specific CD8+ and CD4+ T cell responses after vaccination.

CDR1 and CDR2 from the germline V gene are LGHDT and YNNKEL (reference sequence). This CDR3 region has 12 residues. V lost 4 bases and J lost 8, with 9 bases in between. A word on this clone: Its target is unknown.

Treatment noted: 19 received Ad26.COV2.S at low or high dose, single or two shots; about 5 received placebo; per-sample allocation not given. Sampling took place 63 days after the first vaccine or placebo injection. The vaccine antigen was prefusion-stabilized Wuhan SARS-CoV-2 spike. Data came from immunoSEQ multiplex PCR; TCRdb stores just in-frame clones and leaves some out. Found here are about 480,000 clones, around nine tenths of them singletons; the top ten hold roughly 12%. This clonotype originated in a person aged 18-65 years who received the Ad26.COV2.S COVID-19 vaccine or a placebo. The V and J genes are TRBV3-1 (or the pseudogene TRBV3-2) and TRBJ2-1; D gene uncertain. The sequencing used peripheral blood, collected in a trial of Ad26.COV2.S vaccine versus placebo. CDR3 DNA sequence: TGTGCCAGCAGCCCTACCGGATATGAGCAGTTCTTC. Translated: CASSPTGYEQFF.